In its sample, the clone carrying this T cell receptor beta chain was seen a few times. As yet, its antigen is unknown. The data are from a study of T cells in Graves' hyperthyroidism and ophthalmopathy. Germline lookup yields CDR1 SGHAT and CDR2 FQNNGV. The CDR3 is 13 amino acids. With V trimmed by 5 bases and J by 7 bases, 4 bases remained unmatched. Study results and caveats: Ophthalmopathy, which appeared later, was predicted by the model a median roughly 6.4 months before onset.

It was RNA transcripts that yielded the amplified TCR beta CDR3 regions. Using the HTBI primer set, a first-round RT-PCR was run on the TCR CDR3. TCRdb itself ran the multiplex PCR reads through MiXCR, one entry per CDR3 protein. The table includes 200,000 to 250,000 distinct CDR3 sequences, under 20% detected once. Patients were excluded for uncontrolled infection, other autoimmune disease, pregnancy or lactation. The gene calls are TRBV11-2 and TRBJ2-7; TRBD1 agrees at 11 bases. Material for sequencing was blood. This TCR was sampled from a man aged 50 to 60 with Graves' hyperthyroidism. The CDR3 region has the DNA TGTGCCAGCAGCGGGACAGGGGGTGGGGAGCAGTACTTC. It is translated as CASSGTGGGEQYF.